This passage covers 15 T cell receptor beta chains from one sample sequenced in a study of patients and donors after allogeneic stem cell transplantation. TCRdb reprocessed the RT-PCR reads with MiXCR, giving one entry per CDR3 protein. The sample yields 390,000 or so distinct CDR3 sequences, approximately 16% seen once. The sequencing sample was made of blood, either unsorted or a sorted T cell fraction (not recorded which). The receptors come from a human donor who was either an allogeneic HSCT recipient or a stem cell or donor lymphocyte infusion donor (not recorded which). It is not recorded whose cells these are; they may come from a transplant donor.

The rearrangement joins TRBV10-3 to TRBJ2-7, with D hard to call. The V gene's germline CDR1 is ENHRY and CDR2 SYGVKD. This CDR3 has 13 amino acids. V was pared by 6 bases and J by 2 bases, with 11 bases between. The CDR3 DNA is TGTGCCATCAGGAAGGACGGACCCTACGAGCAGTACTTC. Protein sequence: CAIRKDGPYEQYF.

This clonotype was seen a handful of times. The rearrangement uses TRBV11-2 and TRBJ2-3, with D hard to call. From germline, CDR1 is SGHAT and CDR2 FQNNGV. The CDR3 contains 16 residues. The ends were cut back, 5 bases at V and 3 bases at J, with 18 bases in the middle. CDR3 nucleotide sequence: TGTGCCAGCAGCGCTCAACCCACGACTGGAACAGATACGCAGTATTTT. This gives the protein CASSAQPTTGTDTQYF.

The sample holds many counts of this clonotype. J is TRBJ2-5 and V is TRBV12-3 or TRBV12-4, with 9 bases that match TRBD1. The CDR3 sequence is 15 residues long. V lost 8 bases, J lost 4 bases, and 11 bases stayed unmatched. The CDR3: CASRFGQGYRETQYF. CDR3 nucleotide sequence: TGTGCCAGCCGATTCGGACAGGGGTATCGAGAGACCCAGTACTTC.

This chain links TRBV6-5 with TRBJ1-2; D is ambiguous. V was trimmed by 2 bases and J by 5 bases, leaving 12 bases between them. The CDR3 sequence is 14 residues long. From germline, CDR1 is MNHEY and CDR2 SVGAGI. The CDR3 DNA follows: TGTGCCAGCAGTTACCAGAATCGACGGTATGGCTACACCTTC. Residues: CASSYQNRRYGYTF.

In this sample, this clonotype turned up a few times. This chain links TRBV2 with TRBJ2-7, with D perhaps TRBD1 (5 bases). The CDR3 loop spans 14 amino acids. V was shortened by 4 bases and J by 6 bases, with 16 bases between the two germline ends. Germline loops: CDR1 SNHLY, CDR2 FYNNEI. The CDR3 bases are TGTGCCAGCAGTGTACCAGGGTTTTACAGCGAGCAGTACTTC. Its protein is CASSVPGFYSEQYF.

The V call is TRBV18, the J call TRBJ2-1; D gene ambiguous. This CDR3 spans 15 amino acids. Deletions cut 3 bases from V and 0 bases from J, with 9 bases between. Looked up from germline, CDR1 is KGHSH and CDR2 is LQKENI. The CDR3 nucleotides are TGTGCCAGCTCACCTTCCCGGAGCTCCTACAATGAGCAGTTCTTC. Its protein product is CASSPSRSSYNEQFF.

In its sample, this clonotype was seen a few times. V is TRBV4-1 and J is TRBJ2-5; TRBD2 matches at 9 bases. Germline CDR1 and CDR2: MGHRA and YSYEKL. J gave up 4 bases and V 4 bases, and 10 bases lay outside the gene matches. This CDR3 spans 16 amino acids. CDR3 sequence: CASSPWGASGTETQYF. Written as DNA, the CDR3 is TGCGCCAGCAGCCCCTGGGGGGCTAGCGGGACAGAGACCCAGTACTTC.

The chain employs TRBV30 and TRBJ1-1; D remains unclear. CDR1 is GTSNPN and CDR2 is SVGIG in the germline V gene (reference sequence). Trimming took 4 bases from V and 0 from J, leaving 6 bases between them. The CDR3 spans 12 residues. CDR3 nucleotide sequence: TGTGCCTGGACCCCAGTGAACACTGAAGCTTTCTTT. This translates into CAWTPVNTEAFF.

J is TRBJ2-3 and V is TRBV11-2; the match to TRBD1 covers 8 bases. J lost 1 base, V lost 5 bases, and 23 bases had no gene match. CDR3 size: 21 residues. CDR1 and CDR2 from the germline V gene are SGHAT and FQNNGV. CDR3 protein: CASSKHKLGQAPSHRTDTQYF. DNA for the CDR3: TGTGCCAGCAGCAAACACAAACTGGGACAGGCTCCCTCCCATCGCACAGATACGCAGTATTTT.

In its sample, this clonotype was seen a few times. The chain is built from TRBV11-2 and TRBJ2-1; D remains ambiguous. The V and J ends lost 8 bases and 0 bases respectively, with 11 bases between them. This CDR3 contains 14 residues. The germline V gene encodes CDR1 SGHAT and CDR2 FQNNGV. The chain's CDR3 is CASGKQSSYNEQFF. As DNA, the CDR3 is TGTGCCAGCGGTAAGCAGAGCTCCTACAATGAGCAGTTCTTC.

This clonotype was counted only a few times. The chain is built from TRBV4-1 and TRBJ2-7, with D possibly matching TRBD1 (6 bases). V shed 3 bases and J shed 0 bases, with 24 bases lying between them. CDR1 is MGHRA and CDR2 is YSYEKL in the germline V gene. This CDR3 is 19 amino acids long. The CDR3 region has the DNA TGCGCCAGCAGCCAGAGGGATAGGGGGACAACTAGAAGCTCCTACGAGCAGTACTTC. Translated: CASSQRDRGTTRSSYEQYF.

In its sample, this clonotype was seen many times. The chain couples TRBV12-3 or TRBV12-4 to TRBJ2-1; D gene uncertain. The CDR3 runs 12 residues. V lost 3 bases and J lost 6, with 6 bases in between. CDR3 sequence (DNA): TGTGCCAGCAGTTTTGTGGTCAATGAGCAGTTCTTC. Protein product: CASSFVVNEQFF.

This clonotype came up a few times. The J gene is TRBJ1-5, the V gene TRBV6-1, with unresolved D. V lost 3 bases, J lost 0 bases, and 6 bases lay in between. CDR1 MNHNS and CDR2 SASEGT come from the germline V gene. The CDR3 is 14 amino acids. The CDR3 loop is CASSDRFSNQPQHF. The CDR3 nucleotides are TGTGCCAGCAGTGACCGGTTTAGCAATCAGCCCCAGCATTTT.

This clonotype was found many times. The V gene is TRBV12-3 or TRBV12-4, the J gene TRBJ1-2; 8 bases align to TRBD1. This CDR3 spans 15 amino acids. The ends lost 2 bases at V and 4 bases at J; junction bases unmatched: 6. CDR3 DNA sequence: TGTGCCAGCAGTTTAATCTGGACAGGGCCCTATGGCTACACCTTC. It yields the protein CASSLIWTGPYGYTF.

V usage is TRBV3-1 and J usage is TRBJ2-1; tentatively, D is TRBD2 (6 bases). Germline values: CDR1 LGHDT, CDR2 YNNKEL (reference sequence). V gave up 1 base and J gave up 9 bases, with 7 bases separating them. CDR3 length: 12 amino acids. The chain's CDR3 is CASSQAGVEQFF. CDR3 bases: TGTGCCAGCAGCCAAGCGGGGGTTGAGCAGTTCTTC.